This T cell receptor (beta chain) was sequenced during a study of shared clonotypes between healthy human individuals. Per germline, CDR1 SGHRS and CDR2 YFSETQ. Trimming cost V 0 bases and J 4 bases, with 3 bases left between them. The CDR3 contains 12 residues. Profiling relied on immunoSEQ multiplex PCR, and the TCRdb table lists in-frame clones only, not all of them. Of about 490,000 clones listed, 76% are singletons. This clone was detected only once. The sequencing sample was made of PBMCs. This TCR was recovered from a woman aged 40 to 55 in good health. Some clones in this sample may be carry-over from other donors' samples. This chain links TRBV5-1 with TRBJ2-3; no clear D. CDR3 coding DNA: TGCGCCAGCAGCTTGGGGTCAGATACGCAGTATTTT. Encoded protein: CASSLGSDTQYF.